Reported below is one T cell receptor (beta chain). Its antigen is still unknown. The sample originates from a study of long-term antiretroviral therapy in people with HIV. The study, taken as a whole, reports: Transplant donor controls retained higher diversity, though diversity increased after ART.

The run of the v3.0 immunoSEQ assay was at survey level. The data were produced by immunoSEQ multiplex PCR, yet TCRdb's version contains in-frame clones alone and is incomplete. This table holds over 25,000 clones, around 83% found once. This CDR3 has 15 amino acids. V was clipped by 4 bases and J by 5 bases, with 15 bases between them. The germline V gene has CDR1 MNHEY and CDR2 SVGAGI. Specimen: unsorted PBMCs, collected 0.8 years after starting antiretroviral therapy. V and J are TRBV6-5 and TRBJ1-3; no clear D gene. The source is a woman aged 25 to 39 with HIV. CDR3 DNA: TGTGCCAGCAGTTCGATTGCCTCCCCCAGAAACACCATATATTTT. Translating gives CASSSIASPRNTIYF.